The 12 T cell receptor beta chains presented below share a single source sample, sequenced in a study of regulatory dendritic cells for organ transplantation. Measured with immunoSEQ multiplex PCR; TCRdb has only the in-frame clones, and not every one. The sample gives approximately 22,000 clones, approximately 83% of which show up once; around 0.68% is in the top ten. No antigen is known for these receptors. Sorted subsets were CFSE-labeled and cultured about 5 days with allogeneic dendritic cells. The sequenced sample was naive CD4+ T cells from blood cultured with regulatory dendritic cells. Subset reported: CD45RA+ naive T cells. The receptors derive from a human donor in good health.

This clone is a singleton in its sample. The chain couples TRBV5-5 to TRBJ2-7, with 13 nucleotides matching TRBD2. The CDR3 length is 16 residues. The V and J ends lost 3 bases and 1 base, in that order; junction bases with no gene match: 4. Germline assignment: CDR1 SGHKS and CDR2 YYEKEE (reference sequence). CDR3 residues: CASSSLTSGRSYEQYF. The DNA of the CDR3 is TGTGCCAGCAGCTCACTGACTAGCGGGAGGTCCTACGAGCAGTACTTC.

The CDR3 DNA sequence: TGTGCCAGCAGCCAAGCCCCGAGGGGGTCCCAAGAGACCCAGTACTTC. It yields the protein CASSQAPRGSQETQYF. The chain combines TRBV4-2 with TRBJ2-5; D is perhaps TRBD1 (6 bases). CDR3 size: 16 residues. Looked up from germline, CDR1 is LGHNA and CDR2 is YNFKEQ. V was shortened by 1 base and J by 1 base, with 13 bases between the two germline ends.

The rearrangement uses TRBV30 and TRBJ2-7, with D perhaps matching TRBD2 (5 bases). V was trimmed by 7 bases and J by 2 bases, leaving 12 bases between them. The CDR3 consists of 12 residues. Per the germline V gene, CDR1 is GTSNPN and CDR2 is SVGIG (reference sequence). CDR3 nucleotides: TGTGCCTTCCGGAGGAGTGCCTACGAGCAGTACTTC. Translation: CAFRRSAYEQYF.

Remarks on this clone: Mismatch with germline at one junction end may stem from a read error. J is TRBJ2-2 and V is TRBV7-7; 9 nucleotides match TRBD2. This CDR3 is built from 16 residues. CDR1 is SSHAT and CDR2 is FNYEAQ in the germline V gene (reference sequence). CDR3 sequence reads: CASSWGLAGNTGELFF. CDR3 in DNA: TGTGCTAGCAGCTGGGGACTAGCAGGGAACACCGGGGAGCTGTTTTTT.

The V call is TRBV9, the J call TRBJ2-2, with D perhaps matching TRBD2 (5 bases). The germline V and J ends were trimmed by 3 bases and 4 bases, with 16 bases remaining between them. The CDR3 runs to 16 residues. The germline V gene has CDR1 SGDLS and CDR2 YYNGEE. The CDR3 loop reads CASSATPRVRTGELFF. The CDR3 region has the DNA TGTGCCAGCAGCGCGACCCCGCGGGTACGCACCGGGGAGCTGTTTTTT.

V usage is TRBV19 and J usage is TRBJ2-2; 9 positions match TRBD1. The CDR3 has 16 amino acids. Germline V gives CDR1 LNHDA, CDR2 SQIVND (reference sequence). Unmatched junction bases numbered 11, after V lost 6 bases and J lost 6 bases. The CDR3 DNA sequence: TGTGCCAGTAGGCGTCCGGGACAGGGTTTTGCCGGGGAGCTGTTTTTT. Its protein product is CASRRPGQGFAGELFF.

The CDR3 region is CAISDGSGAQETQYF. The CDR3, as DNA: TGTGCCATCAGTGATGGTAGCGGGGCCCAAGAGACCCAGTACTTC. The rearrangement uses TRBV10-3 and TRBJ2-5, with 8 bases fitting TRBD2. The CDR3 extends over 15 amino acids. Germline CDR1 reads ENHRY; CDR2 reads SYGVKD. V dropped 3 bases and J dropped 1; count of bases not matched to a gene: 4.

The rearrangement joins TRBV7-9 to TRBJ2-7; unclear D gene. The length of the CDR3 is 12 residues. Trimming pared 1 base from V and 6 bases from J, leaving 7 bases between. Germline CDR1 reads SEHNR; CDR2 reads FQNEAQ (reference sequence). The CDR3 region has the DNA TGTGCCAGCAGCTTAGATTGGGGCGAGCAGTACTTC. Its protein product is CASSLDWGEQYF. Full variable domain (missing parts from reference TRBV7-9 and TRBJ2-7): DTGVSQNPRHKITKRGQNVTFRCDPISEHNRLYWYRQTLGQGPEFLTYFQNEAQLEKSRLLSDRFSAERPKGSFSTLEIQRTEQGDSAMYLCASSLDWGEQYFGPGTRLTVT.

The DNA for the CDR3 is TGTGCCTGGAGCCCTTTCCGGGGTTACGAGCAGTACTTC. This translates into CAWSPFRGYEQYF. The gene calls are TRBV30 and TRBJ2-7, with a possible D match to TRBD2 (5 bases). Germline values: CDR1 GTSNPN, CDR2 SVGIG (reference sequence). Trimming removed 3 bases from V and 4 bases from J, with 13 bases in between. This CDR3 comprises 13 residues.

V gene TRBV7-2 combines with J gene TRBJ1-2, with 7 bases matching TRBD1. J gave up 5 bases and V 6 bases, and 6 bases lay outside the gene matches. The CDR3 is made up of 13 amino acids. Germline V CDR1 and CDR2: SGHTA, FQGNSA. In nucleotides, the CDR3 is TGTGCCAGCAGTCATGACAGGGTGTATGGCTACACCTTC. Its translation: CASSHDRVYGYTF.

The chain joins TRBV29-1 to TRBJ1-1; TRBD1 might be the D (5 bases). V was clipped by 6 bases and J by 3 bases, with 11 bases between them. This CDR3 is 12 amino acids long. Germline V gives CDR1 SQVTM, CDR2 ANQGSEA. The CDR3 spells CSVGGGDTEAFF. The CDR3 nucleotides read TGCAGCGTGGGTGGAGGGGACACTGAAGCTTTCTTT.

V usage is TRBV18 and J usage is TRBJ2-5; D tentatively fits TRBD1 or TRBD2 (5 bases each). V shed 6 bases and J shed 5 bases, with 16 bases lying between them. This CDR3 is built from 14 residues. CDR1 is KGHSH, CDR2 LQKENI, per germline. The CDR3 coding sequence is TGTGCCAGCTCGCCCGGGGCCCGCCCCGAGACCCAGTACTTC. As protein: CASSPGARPETQYF.